One sample yielded the 21 T cell receptor beta chains listed below, sequenced in a study of T cell changes during pregnancy in multiple sclerosis. Assay: immunoSEQ multiplex PCR; the TCRdb copy retains only in-frame clones and omits some. The repertoire holds fewer than 40,000 clones, with more than 85% as singletons. The sample consisted of CD8+ T cells from peripheral blood mononuclear cells, taken after pregnancy. These receptors were taken from a female donor with multiple sclerosis, enrolled in a pregnancy study.

The rearrangement links TRBV6-1 to TRBJ2-3, with 10 bases lining up with TRBD2. The germline gives CDR1 MNHNS, CDR2 SASEGT. The CDR3 is made up of 15 amino acids. J was trimmed by 3 bases and V by 5 bases; bases with no gene match: 5. CDR3 region: CASSPSGRGTDTQYF. CDR3 nucleotides: TGTGCCAGCAGTCCTAGCGGGAGAGGGACAGATACGCAGTATTTT.

The rearrangement links TRBV2 to TRBJ2-3, with 7 nucleotides matching TRBD2. The J segment lost 0 bases and the V segment lost 8 bases, leaving 5 bases of the junction unmatched. This CDR3 region has 14 residues. CDR1 and CDR2 (germline): SNHLY, FYNNEI. CDR3 bases: TGTGCCAGCCCGCGGGAGCAAAGCACAGATACGCAGTATTTT. Translation: CASPREQSTDTQYF.

This chain uses TRBV11-2 with TRBJ2-1; 7 bases line up with TRBD2. This CDR3 region has 16 residues. V shed 5 bases, J shed 1 base, and the junction held 8 bases outside the gene matches. Germline CDR1 reads SGHAT; CDR2 reads FQNNGV. The CDR3 region is CASSHAAGVSYNEQFF. The CDR3 bases are TGTGCCAGCAGCCACGCCGCGGGGGTGTCCTACAATGAGCAGTTCTTC.

The chain combines TRBV5-1 with TRBJ2-7; D possibly corresponds to TRBD1 (5 bases). The V gene's germline CDR1 is SGHRS and CDR2 YFSETQ. The CDR3 covers 14 residues. V gave up 0 bases and J gave up 5 bases, with 12 bases separating them. The CDR3 reads CASSLDIRGHEQYF. The CDR3 coding sequence is TGCGCCAGCAGCTTGGACATAAGGGGCCACGAGCAGTACTTC. Full variable domain (remainder filled in from reference TRBV5-1 and TRBJ2-7): KAGVTQTPRYLIKTRGQQVTLSCSPISGHRSVSWYQQTPGQGLQFLFEYFSETQRNKGNFPGRFSGRQFSNSRSEMNVSTLELGDSALYLCASSLDIRGHEQYFGPGTRLTVT.

The chain joins TRBV27 to TRBJ2-7; D might be TRBD2 (6 bases). Germline V gene sequence: CDR1 MNHEY, CDR2 SMNVEV (reference sequence). Deletions cut 2 bases from V and 0 bases from J, with 11 bases between. CDR3 length: 15 amino acids. In DNA form, the CDR3 reads TGTGCCAGCAGTTTAGCGGGACGTTACTCCTACGAGCAGTACTTC. It encodes CASSLAGRYSYEQYF.

This clone was found once. This rearrangement joins TRBV6-5 to TRBJ2-2; 9 bases match TRBD1. The CDR3 is made up of 14 amino acids. With 2 bases clipped from V and 5 bases from J, the junction kept 0 bases outside the gene matches. Germline CDR1 MNHEY, CDR2 SVGAGI. The CDR3 bases are TGTGCCAGCAGTTACGGGACAGGGACCGGGGAGCTGTTTTTT. Translating it yields CASSYGTGTGELFF.

The genes are TRBV10-3 and TRBJ2-5; possibly TRBD2 for D (5 bases). The V gene's germline CDR1 is ENHRY and CDR2 SYGVKD. There are 13 residues in the CDR3. Trimming left V 8 bases short and J 5 bases short, with 15 bases between. CDR3 bases: TGTGCCATCCCGAGAACTATAGCGGAGACCCAGTACTTC. As protein: CAIPRTIAETQYF.

This clone was seen only once. This chain joins TRBV29-1 and TRBJ1-1; possible D gene TRBD1, 5 bases. The germline V gene encodes CDR1 SQVTM and CDR2 ANQGSEA. V shed 2 bases and J shed 6 bases, with 13 bases lying between them. CDR3 length: 13 amino acids. The CDR3 region is CSVEQGTLAEAFF. CDR3 bases: TGCAGCGTTGAACAGGGAACATTAGCTGAAGCTTTCTTT.

The gene calls are TRBV29-1 and TRBJ1-2; 8 positions agree with TRBD1. The CDR3 consists of 15 residues. Trimming removed 0 bases from V and 5 bases from J; junction bases left unmatched: 8. Germline-derived CDR1 and CDR2 are SQVTM and ANQGSEA. CDR3 in amino acids: CSVEDRQDRAYGYTF. In DNA form, the CDR3 reads TGCAGCGTTGAAGATCGCCAGGACAGGGCTTATGGCTACACCTTC.

The rearrangement uses TRBV5-1 and TRBJ2-5, with 10 bases identical to TRBD2. V was pared by 0 bases and J by 5 bases, with 13 bases of the junction left unmatched. Germline CDR1 is SGHRS and CDR2 is YFSETQ. This CDR3 region has 18 residues. The CDR3 DNA sequence: TGCGCCAGCAGCTTGGCGGTGTCTAGCGGGAGAACGGGGGAGACCCAGTACTTC. It yields the protein CASSLAVSSGRTGETQYF.

The chain recombines TRBV27 with TRBJ2-5; 9 bases fit TRBD2. This CDR3 spans 15 amino acids. The junction had 7 bases not matched to a gene; V was cut back by 3 bases and J by 5 bases. The germline gives CDR1 MNHEY, CDR2 SMNVEV (reference sequence). CDR3 in amino acids: CASSLRREGKETQYF. The DNA of the CDR3 is TGTGCCAGCAGTTTGCGGCGGGAGGGGAAGGAGACCCAGTACTTC.

CDR3 nucleotides: TGTGCCAGCAGTTACTCGACTAGCATGGCGGAGACCCAGTACTTC. This sequence encodes CASSYSTSMAETQYF. This chain joins TRBV6-6 and TRBJ2-5, with 7 bases fitting TRBD2. V shed 0 bases, J shed 5 bases, and the junction held 6 bases outside the gene matches. Germline V CDR1 and CDR2: MNHNY, SVGAGI (reference sequence). CDR3 size: 15 residues.

This clone has only one observation. CDR3 in DNA: TGTGCCAGCAGGGACAGGGGGCGCTTAATCTATGGCTACACCTTC. This sequence encodes CASRDRGRLIYGYTF. This chain joins TRBV27 and TRBJ1-2, with 11 bases identical to TRBD1. Germline V gene data show CDR1 as MNHEY and CDR2 as SMNVEV (reference sequence). V dropped 6 bases and J dropped 4; count of bases not matched to a gene: 7. The CDR3 length is 15 residues.

This clone was counted between two and nine times. The chain couples TRBV9 to TRBJ1-1, with 9 bases that match TRBD1. CDR3 length: 13 amino acids. Germline-derived CDR1 and CDR2 are SGDLS and YYNGEE. The junction had 3 bases not matched to a gene; V was cut back by 4 bases and J by 5 bases. This CDR3 reads CASSPDRGTEAFF. Here the CDR3 DNA reads TGTGCCAGCAGCCCCGACAGGGGGACTGAAGCTTTCTTT.

This clone was observed at least ten times. This sample includes further DNA sequences coding for the same CDR3. The CDR3 sequence: CASSDSTSGGTDTQYF. CDR3 bases: TGTGCCAGCAGTGACTCGACTAGCGGTGGAACAGATACGCAGTATTTT. V and J are TRBV6-4 and TRBJ2-3; 9 bases are a match to TRBD2. Trimming took 0 bases from V and 3 from J; bases not matched to a gene: 4. The CDR3 covers 16 residues. Germline values: CDR1 MRHNA, CDR2 SNTAGT.

The V gene is TRBV4-1, the J gene TRBJ2-4, with D possibly TRBD2 on 5 matching bases. Deletions cut 4 bases from V and 2 bases from J, with 12 bases between. The germline V gene has CDR1 MGHRA and CDR2 YSYEKL. CDR3 length: 15 residues. As DNA, the CDR3 is TGCGCCAGCAGCCTACCCAGCGGCACCAAAAACATTCAGTACTTC. Translation: CASSLPSGTKNIQYF.

The CDR3 sequence is CASSLWGPNTEAFF. CDR3 in DNA: TGTGCCAGCAGTTTATGGGGGCCGAACACTGAAGCTTTCTTT. The genes are TRBV28 and TRBJ1-1; weak D call: TRBD1 (5 bases). Trimming pared 0 bases from V and 1 base from J, leaving 6 bases between. Germline CDR1 MDHEN, CDR2 SYDVKM. The CDR3 runs to 14 residues.

The rearrangement joins TRBV5-1 to TRBJ1-1; 7 bases are a match to TRBD1. The germline gives CDR1 SGHRS, CDR2 YFSETQ. V shed 0 bases, J shed 4 bases, and the junction held 6 bases outside the gene matches. The CDR3 is made up of 15 amino acids. CDR3 protein: CASSLANRGGTEAFF. CDR3 sequence (DNA): TGCGCCAGCAGCTTGGCCAACAGGGGTGGCACTGAAGCTTTCTTT.

This clone was observed a single time. CDR3 sequence (DNA): TGTGCCAGCAGCCCAAGGACAGGAGAAAAGACCCAGTACTTC. This sequence encodes CASSPRTGEKTQYF. V is TRBV7-9 and J is TRBJ2-5; TRBD1 matches at 7 bases. With 5 bases clipped from V and 6 bases from J, the junction kept 9 bases outside the gene matches. The V gene's germline CDR1 is SEHNR and CDR2 FQNEAQ (reference sequence). This CDR3 has 14 residues. Drawing the rest from reference TRBV7-9 and TRBJ2-5, the complete variable domain is DTGVSQNPRHKITKRGQNVTFRCDPISEHNRLYWYRQTLGQGPEFLTYFQNEAQLEKSRLLSDRFSAERPKGSFSTLEIQRTEQGDSAMYLCASSPRTGEKTQYFGPGTRLLVL.

By proportion, this clone is medium-sized (0.01 to 0.1%). The rearrangement joins TRBV27 to TRBJ1-5; D is unclear. Germline V gene sequence: CDR1 MNHEY, CDR2 SMNVEV (reference sequence). The CDR3 runs 14 residues. V was pared by 5 bases and J by 2 bases, with 10 bases between. Here the CDR3 reads CASSKFYGNQPQHF. For the CDR3, the DNA is TGTGCCAGCAGTAAGTTCTACGGCAATCAGCCCCAGCATTTT.

The rearrangement links TRBV7-7 to TRBJ2-2; 9 bases match TRBD2. There are 16 residues in the CDR3. CDR1 is SSHAT and CDR2 is FNYEAQ in the germline V gene (reference sequence). With 1 base clipped from V and 5 bases from J, the junction kept 5 bases outside the gene matches. CDR3 bases: TGTGCCAGCAGCTTAGTATTAGCGGGAGCAACCGGGGAGCTGTTTTTT. Its translation: CASSLVLAGATGELFF.